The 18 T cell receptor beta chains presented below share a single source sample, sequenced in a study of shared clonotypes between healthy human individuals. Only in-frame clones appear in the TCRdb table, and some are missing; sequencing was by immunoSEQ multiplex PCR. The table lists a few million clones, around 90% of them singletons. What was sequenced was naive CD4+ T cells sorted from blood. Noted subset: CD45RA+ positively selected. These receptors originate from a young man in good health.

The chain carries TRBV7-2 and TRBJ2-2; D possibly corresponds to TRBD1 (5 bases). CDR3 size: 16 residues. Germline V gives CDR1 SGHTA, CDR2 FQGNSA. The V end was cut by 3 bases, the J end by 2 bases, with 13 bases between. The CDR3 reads CASSFFRGLNTGELFF. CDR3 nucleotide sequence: TGTGCCAGCAGCTTCTTTAGGGGCCTTAACACCGGGGAGCTGTTTTTT.

CDR3 sequence reads: CSHRTGPTGELFF. The CDR3 DNA reads TGCAGCCATAGGACAGGCCCCACCGGGGAGCTGTTTTTT. This chain links TRBV29-1 with TRBJ2-2; TRBD1 aligns across 7 bases. Germline trimming cut 8 bases from V and 4 bases from J; bases unmatched to any gene: 7. CDR1 and CDR2 (germline): SQVTM, ANQGSEA. The CDR3 is 13 residues long.

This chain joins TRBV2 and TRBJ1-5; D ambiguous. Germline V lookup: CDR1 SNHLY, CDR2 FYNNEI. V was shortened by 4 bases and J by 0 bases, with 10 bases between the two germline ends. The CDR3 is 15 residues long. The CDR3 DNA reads TGTGCCAGCAGTGGGGAGGTTACTAGCAATCAGCCCCAGCATTTT. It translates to CASSGEVTSNQPQHF.

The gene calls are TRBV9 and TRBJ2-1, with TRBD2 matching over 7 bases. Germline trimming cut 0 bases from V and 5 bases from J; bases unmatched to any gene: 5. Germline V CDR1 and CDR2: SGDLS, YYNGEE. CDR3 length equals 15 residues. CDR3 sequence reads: CASSVGLALDNEQFF. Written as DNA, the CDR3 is TGTGCCAGCAGCGTAGGACTAGCCCTCGACAATGAGCAGTTCTTC.

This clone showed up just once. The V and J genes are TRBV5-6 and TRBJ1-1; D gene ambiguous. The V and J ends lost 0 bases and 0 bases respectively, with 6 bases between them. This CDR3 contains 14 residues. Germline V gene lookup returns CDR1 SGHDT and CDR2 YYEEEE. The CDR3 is CASSLGEMNTEAFF. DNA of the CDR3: TGTGCCAGCAGCTTGGGGGAGATGAACACTGAAGCTTTCTTT.

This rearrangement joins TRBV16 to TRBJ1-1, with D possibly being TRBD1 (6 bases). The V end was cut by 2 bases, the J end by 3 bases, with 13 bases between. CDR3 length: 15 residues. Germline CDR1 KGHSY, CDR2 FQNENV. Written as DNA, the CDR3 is TGTGCCAGCAGCCAAGGGGGGCTCGGAGACACTGAAGCTTTCTTT. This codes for CASSQGGLGDTEAFF.

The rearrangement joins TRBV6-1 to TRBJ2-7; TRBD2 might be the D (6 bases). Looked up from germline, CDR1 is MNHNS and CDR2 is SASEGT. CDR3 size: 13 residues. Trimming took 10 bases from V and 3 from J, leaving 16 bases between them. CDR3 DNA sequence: TGTGCCACCACTCCGGGAGTTATCTACGAGCAGTACTTC. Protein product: CATTPGVIYEQYF.

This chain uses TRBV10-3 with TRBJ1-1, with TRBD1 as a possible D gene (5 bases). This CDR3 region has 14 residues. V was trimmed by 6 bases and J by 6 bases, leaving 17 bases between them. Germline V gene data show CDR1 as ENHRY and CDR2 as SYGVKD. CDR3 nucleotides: TGTGCCATCAGGGAGGACATAGTCGGATCTGAAGCTTTCTTT. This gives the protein CAIREDIVGSEAFF.

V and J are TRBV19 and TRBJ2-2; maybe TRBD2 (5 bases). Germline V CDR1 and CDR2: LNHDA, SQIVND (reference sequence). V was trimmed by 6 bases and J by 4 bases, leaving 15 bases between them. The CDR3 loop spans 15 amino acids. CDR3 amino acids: CASRPTGVGTGELFF. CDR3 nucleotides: TGTGCCAGTAGGCCCACCGGGGTAGGCACCGGGGAGCTGTTTTTT. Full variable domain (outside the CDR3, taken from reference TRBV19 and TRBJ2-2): DGGITQSPKYLFRKEGQNVTLSCEQNLNHDAMYWYRQDPGQGLRLIYYSQIVNDFQKGDIAEGYSVSREKKESFPLTVTSAQKNPTAFYLCASRPTGVGTGELFFGEGSRLTVL.

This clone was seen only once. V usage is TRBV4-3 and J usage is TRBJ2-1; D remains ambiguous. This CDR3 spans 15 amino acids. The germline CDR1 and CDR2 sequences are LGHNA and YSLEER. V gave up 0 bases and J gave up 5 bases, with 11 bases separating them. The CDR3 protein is CASSQEGGANNEQFF. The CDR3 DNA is TGCGCCAGCAGCCAAGAGGGCGGTGCCAACAATGAGCAGTTCTTC.

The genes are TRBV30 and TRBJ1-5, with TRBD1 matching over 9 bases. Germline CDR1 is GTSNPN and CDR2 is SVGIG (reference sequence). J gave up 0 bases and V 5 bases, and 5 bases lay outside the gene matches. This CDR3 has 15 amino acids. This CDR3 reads CAWGRTGVSNQPQHF. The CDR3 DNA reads TGTGCCTGGGGTCGGACAGGGGTTAGCAATCAGCCCCAGCATTTT.

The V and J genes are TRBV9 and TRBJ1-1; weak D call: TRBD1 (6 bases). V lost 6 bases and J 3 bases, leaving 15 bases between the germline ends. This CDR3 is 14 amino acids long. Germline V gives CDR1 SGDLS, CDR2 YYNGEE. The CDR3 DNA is TGTGCCAGCACCCCGGGGGGGCAATACACTGAAGCTTTCTTT. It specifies CASTPGGQYTEAFF.

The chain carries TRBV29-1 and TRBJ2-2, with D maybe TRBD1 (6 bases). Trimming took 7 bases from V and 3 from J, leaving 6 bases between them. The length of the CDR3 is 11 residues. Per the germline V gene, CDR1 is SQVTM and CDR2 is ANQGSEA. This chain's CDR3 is CSAGDTGELFF. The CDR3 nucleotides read TGCAGCGCAGGGGACACCGGGGAGCTGTTTTTT.

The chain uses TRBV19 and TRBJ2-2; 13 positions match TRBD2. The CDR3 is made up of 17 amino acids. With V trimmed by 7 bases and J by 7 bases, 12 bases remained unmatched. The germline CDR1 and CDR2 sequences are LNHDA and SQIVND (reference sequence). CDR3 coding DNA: TGTGCCAGTACCCAGGGACTAGCGGGAAGGGTTGGCGGGGAGCTGTTTTTT. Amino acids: CASTQGLAGRVGGELFF.

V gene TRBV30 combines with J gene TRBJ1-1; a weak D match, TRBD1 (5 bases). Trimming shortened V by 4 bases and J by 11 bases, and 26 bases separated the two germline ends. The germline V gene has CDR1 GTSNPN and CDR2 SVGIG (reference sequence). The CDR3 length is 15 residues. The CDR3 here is CAWNAAGGGIGGAFF. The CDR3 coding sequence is TGTGCCTGGAACGCTGCCGGGGGGGGGATCGGAGGTGCTTTCTTT.

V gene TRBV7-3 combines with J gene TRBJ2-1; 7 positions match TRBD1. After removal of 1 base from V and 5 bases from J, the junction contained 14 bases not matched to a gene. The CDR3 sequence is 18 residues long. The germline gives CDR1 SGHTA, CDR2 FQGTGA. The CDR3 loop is CASSLSGTANPKDNEQFF. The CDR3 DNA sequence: TGTGCCAGCAGCTTAAGTGGGACAGCCAACCCGAAGGACAATGAGCAGTTCTTC.

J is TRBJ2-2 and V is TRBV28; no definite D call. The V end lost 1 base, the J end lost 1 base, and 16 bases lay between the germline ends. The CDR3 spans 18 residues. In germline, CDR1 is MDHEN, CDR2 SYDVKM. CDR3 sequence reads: CASSLSPVGVKNTGELFF. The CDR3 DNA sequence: TGTGCCAGCAGTTTATCACCCGTTGGCGTGAAGAACACCGGGGAGCTGTTTTTT.

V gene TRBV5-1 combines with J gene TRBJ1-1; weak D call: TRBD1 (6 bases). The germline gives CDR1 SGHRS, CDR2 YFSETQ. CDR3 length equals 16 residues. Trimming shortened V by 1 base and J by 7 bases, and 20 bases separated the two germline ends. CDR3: CASSLSGMGAMDEAFF. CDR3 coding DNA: TGCGCCAGCAGCTTGTCGGGGATGGGGGCGATGGATGAAGCTTTCTTT.